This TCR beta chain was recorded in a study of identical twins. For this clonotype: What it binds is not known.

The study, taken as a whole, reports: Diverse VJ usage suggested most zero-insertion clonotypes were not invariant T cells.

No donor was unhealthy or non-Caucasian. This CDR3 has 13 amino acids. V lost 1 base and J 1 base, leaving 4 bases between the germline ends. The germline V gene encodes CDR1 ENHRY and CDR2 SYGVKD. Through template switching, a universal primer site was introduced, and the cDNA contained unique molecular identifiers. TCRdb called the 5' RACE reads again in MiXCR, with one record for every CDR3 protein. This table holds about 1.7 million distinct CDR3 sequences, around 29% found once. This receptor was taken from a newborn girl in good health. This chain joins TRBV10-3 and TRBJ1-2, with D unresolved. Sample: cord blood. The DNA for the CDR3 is TGTGCCATCAGTGAGTGGGGTAACTATGGCTACACCTTC. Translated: CAISEWGNYGYTF.